This T cell receptor (beta chain) is from a study of cytomegalovirus exposure and HLA in healthy donors. The length of the CDR3 is 14 residues. The trim removed 4 bases at V and 5 bases at J, leaving 7 bases unmatched. CDR1 and CDR2 from the germline V gene are MDHEN and SYDVKM. The PCR employed 60 Vbeta primers together with 13 Jbeta primers. Profiled with immunoSEQ multiplex PCR; TCRdb holds only in-frame clones, not every one. The sample shows fewer than 200,000 clones, roughly 80% of them seen only once. The chain recombines TRBV28 with TRBJ2-7; 8 positions match TRBD1. The sequencing input was PBMCs. The clonotype comes from a young man in good health and CMV-seropositive. The DNA for the CDR3 is TGTGCCAGCAGTTCGTGGACAGGGCGAAACGAGCAGTACTTC. Translation: CASSSWTGRNEQYF. Combining the CDR3 with reference TRBV28 and TRBJ2-7 gives the whole variable domain DVKVTQSSRYLVKRTGEKVFLECVQDMDHENMFWYRQDPGLGLRLIYFSYDVKMKEKGDIPEGYSVSREKKERFSLILESASTNQTSMYLCASSSWTGRNEQYFGPGTRLTVT.